Sequencing of this T cell receptor beta chain was carried out in a study of a mutant IDH1 vaccine in newly diagnosed glioma. Study details: The therapy given earlier, which was standard therapy, consisted of radiotherapy, temozolomide, or both, and most of the patients received both. Overall study results and limits: Seemingly, top peripheral T cell clonotype changes bore no relation to pseudoprogression.

Time point denoted: week 23, last vaccination. Vaccinated patients received 300 ug of mutant IDH1 20-mer peptide per dose, with topical imiquimod. Each tumor in the donors was a new WHO grade 3 or 4 astrocytoma, IDH1-mutant and ATRX-lost. V shed 4 bases and J shed 1 base, with 7 bases lying between them. Germline CDR1 reads SNHLY; CDR2 reads FYNNEI. CDR3 length: 13 residues. The table lists this clone with a count of one. Its antigen remains unknown. Sequenced by immunoSEQ multiplex PCR; TCRdb stores in-frame clones only, minus some. The sample lists about 30,000 clones, 75% to 90% occurring once. This TCR derives from a woman aged 18 to 35 with glioma. Sequencing was performed on PBMCs, taken from a glioma patient whose treatment included an IDH1 peptide vaccine. The chain uses TRBV2 and TRBJ1-1, with D possibly matching TRBD1 (5 bases). The CDR3 sequence is CASSGQGNTEAFF. CDR3 DNA sequence: TGTGCCAGCAGTGGCCAGGGGAACACTGAAGCTTTCTTT.